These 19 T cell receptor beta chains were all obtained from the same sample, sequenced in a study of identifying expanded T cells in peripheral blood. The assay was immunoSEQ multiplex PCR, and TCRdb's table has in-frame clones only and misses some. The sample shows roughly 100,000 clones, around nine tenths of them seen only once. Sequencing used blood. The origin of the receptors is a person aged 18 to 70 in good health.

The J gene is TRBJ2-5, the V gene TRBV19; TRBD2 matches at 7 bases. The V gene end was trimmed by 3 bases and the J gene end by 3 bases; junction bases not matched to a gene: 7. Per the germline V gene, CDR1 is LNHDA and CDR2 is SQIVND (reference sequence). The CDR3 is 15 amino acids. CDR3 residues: CASSMAWAGEETQYF. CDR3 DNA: TGTGCCAGTAGTATGGCGTGGGCGGGGGAAGAGACCCAGTACTTC.

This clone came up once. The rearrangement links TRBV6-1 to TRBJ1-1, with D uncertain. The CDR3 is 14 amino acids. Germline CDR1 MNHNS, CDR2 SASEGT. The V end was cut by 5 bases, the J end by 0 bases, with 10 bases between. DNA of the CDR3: TGTGCCAGCAGTCCCACCCGGATGAACACTGAAGCTTTCTTT. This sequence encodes CASSPTRMNTEAFF.

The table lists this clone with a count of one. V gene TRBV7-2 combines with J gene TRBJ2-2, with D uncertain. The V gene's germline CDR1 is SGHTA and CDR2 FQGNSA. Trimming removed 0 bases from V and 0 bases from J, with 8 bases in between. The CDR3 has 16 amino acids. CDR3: CASSLASTPNTGELFF. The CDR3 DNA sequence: TGTGCCAGCAGCTTAGCCTCTACACCGAACACCGGGGAGCTGTTTTTT.

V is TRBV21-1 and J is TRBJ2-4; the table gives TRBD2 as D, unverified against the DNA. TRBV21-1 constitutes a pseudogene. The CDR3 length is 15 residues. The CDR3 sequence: CASSKGMRVRDIQYF. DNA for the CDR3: TGTGCCAGCAGCAAAGGGATGAGGGTAAGGGACATTCAGTACTTC.

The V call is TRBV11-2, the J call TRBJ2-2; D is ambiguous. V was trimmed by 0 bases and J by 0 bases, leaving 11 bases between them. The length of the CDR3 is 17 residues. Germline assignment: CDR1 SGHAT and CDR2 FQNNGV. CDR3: CASSLDPNWANTGELFF. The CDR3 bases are TGTGCCAGCAGCTTAGATCCCAACTGGGCGAACACCGGGGAGCTGTTTTTT. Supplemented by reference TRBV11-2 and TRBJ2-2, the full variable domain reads EAGVAQSPRYKIIEKRQSVAFWCNPISGHATLYWYQQILGQGPKLLIQFQNNGVVDDSQLPKDRFSAERLKGVDSTLKIQPAKLEDSAVYLCASSLDPNWANTGELFFGEGSRLTVL.

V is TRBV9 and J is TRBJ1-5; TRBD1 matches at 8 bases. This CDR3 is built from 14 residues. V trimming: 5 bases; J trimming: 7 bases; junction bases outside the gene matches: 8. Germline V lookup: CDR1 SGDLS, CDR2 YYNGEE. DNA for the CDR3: TGTGCCAGCAGAAGGACAGGGTCTGGCCAGCCCCAGCATTTT. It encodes CASRRTGSGQPQHF.

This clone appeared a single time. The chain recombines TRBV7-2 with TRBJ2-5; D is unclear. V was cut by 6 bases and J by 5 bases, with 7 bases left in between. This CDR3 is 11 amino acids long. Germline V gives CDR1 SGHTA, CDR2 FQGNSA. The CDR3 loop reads CASREMETQYF. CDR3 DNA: TGTGCCAGCAGGGAAATGGAGACCCAGTACTTC.

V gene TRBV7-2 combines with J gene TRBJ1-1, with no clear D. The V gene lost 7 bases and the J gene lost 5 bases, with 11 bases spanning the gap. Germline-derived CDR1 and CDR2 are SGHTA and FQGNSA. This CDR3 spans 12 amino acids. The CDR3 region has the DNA TGTGCCAGCATCCCGGCCTGGACTGAAGCTTTCTTT. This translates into CASIPAWTEAFF.

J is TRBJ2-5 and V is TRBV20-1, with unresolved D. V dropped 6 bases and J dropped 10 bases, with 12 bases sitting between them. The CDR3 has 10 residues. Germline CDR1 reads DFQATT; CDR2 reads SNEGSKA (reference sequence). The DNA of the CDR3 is TGCAGTGCGGTTGGTCCGGGCCAGTACTTC. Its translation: CSAVGPGQYF.

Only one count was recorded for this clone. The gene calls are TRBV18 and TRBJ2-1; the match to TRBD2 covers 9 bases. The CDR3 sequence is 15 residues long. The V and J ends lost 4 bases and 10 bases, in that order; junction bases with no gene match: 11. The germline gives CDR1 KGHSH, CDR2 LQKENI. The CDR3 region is CASSRSSSGDGEQFF. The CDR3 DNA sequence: TGTGCCAGCTCACGCTCGTCTAGCGGGGACGGAGAGCAGTTCTTC.

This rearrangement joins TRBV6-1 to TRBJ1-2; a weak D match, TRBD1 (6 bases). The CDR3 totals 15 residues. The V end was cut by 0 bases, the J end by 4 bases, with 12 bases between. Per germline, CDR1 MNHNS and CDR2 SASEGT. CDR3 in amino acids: CASSEAYREGYGYTF. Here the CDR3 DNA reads TGTGCCAGCAGTGAAGCTTACAGGGAGGGCTATGGCTACACCTTC.

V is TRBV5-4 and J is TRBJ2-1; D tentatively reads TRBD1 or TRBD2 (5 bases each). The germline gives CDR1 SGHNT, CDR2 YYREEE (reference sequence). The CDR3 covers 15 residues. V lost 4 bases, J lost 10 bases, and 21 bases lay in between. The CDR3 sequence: CASSPSGTPAREQFF. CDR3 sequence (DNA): TGTGCCAGCAGCCCCTCCGGGACCCCTGCGAGGGAGCAGTTCTTC.

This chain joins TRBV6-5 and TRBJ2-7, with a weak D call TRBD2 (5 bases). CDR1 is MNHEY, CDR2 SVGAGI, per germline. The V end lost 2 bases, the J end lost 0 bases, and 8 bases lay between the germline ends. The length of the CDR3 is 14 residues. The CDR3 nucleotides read TGTGCCAGCAGTTACAGGGAGAGCTCCTACGAGCAGTACTTC. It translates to CASSYRESSYEQYF.

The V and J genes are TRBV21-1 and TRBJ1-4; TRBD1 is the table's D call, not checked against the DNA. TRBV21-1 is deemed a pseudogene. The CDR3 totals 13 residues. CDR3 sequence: CASSVTPVTGKFF. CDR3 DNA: TGTGCCAGCAGCGTAACCCCAGTGACAGGGAAGTTTTTT.

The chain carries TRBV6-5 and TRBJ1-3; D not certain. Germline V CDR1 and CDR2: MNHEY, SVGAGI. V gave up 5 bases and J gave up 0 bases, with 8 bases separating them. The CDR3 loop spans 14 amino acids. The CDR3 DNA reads TGTGCCAGCAGTCCTCAACCCTCTGGAAACACCATATATTTT. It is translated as CASSPQPSGNTIYF.

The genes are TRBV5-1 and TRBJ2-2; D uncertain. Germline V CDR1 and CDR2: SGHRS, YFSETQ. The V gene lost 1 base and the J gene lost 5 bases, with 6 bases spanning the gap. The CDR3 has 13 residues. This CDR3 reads CASSLMGTGELFF. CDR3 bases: TGCGCCAGCAGCTTGATGGGAACCGGGGAGCTGTTTTTT.

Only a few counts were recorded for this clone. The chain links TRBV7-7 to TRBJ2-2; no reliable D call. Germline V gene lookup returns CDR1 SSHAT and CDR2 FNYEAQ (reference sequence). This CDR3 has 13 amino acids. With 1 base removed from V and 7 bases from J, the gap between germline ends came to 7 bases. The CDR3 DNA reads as TGTGCCAGCAGCTTAGACAGTCACGGGGAGCTGTTTTTT. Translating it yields CASSLDSHGELFF.

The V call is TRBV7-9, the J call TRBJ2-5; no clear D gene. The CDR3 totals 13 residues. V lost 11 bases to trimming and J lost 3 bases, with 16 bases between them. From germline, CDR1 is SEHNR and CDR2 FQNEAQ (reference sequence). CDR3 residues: CAARTLGKETQYF. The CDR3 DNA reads TGTGCCGCCAGGACCCTCGGCAAAGAGACCCAGTACTTC.

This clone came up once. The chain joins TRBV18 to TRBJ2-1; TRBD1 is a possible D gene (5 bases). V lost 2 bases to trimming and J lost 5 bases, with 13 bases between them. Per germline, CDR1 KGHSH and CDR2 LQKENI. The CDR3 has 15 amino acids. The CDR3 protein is CASSPWTTPDNEQFF. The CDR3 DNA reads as TGTGCCAGCTCACCATGGACAACCCCAGACAATGAGCAGTTCTTC.